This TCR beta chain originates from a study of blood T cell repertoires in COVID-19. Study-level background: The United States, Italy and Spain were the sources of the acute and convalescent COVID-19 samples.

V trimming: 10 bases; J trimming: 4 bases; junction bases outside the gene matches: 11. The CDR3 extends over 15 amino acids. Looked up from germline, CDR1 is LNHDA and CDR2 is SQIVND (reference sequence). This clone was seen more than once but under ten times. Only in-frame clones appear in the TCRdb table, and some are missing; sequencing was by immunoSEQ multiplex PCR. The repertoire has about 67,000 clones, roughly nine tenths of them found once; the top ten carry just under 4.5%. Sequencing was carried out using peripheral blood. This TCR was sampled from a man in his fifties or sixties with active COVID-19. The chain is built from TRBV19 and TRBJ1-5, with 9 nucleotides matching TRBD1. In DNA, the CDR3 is TGTGCCACCGGAGACCGGGACAGGGTGAATCAGCCCCAGCATTTT. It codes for CATGDRDRVNQPQHF.